These 24 T cell receptor beta chains came from one sample sequenced in a study of Ad26.COV2.S vaccination and SARS-CoV-2 variants. The treatment denotes: some 19 received Ad26.COV2.S at low or high dose, single or two shots; about 5 received placebo; per-sample allocation not given. Each sample was drawn 63 days after the first injection (of vaccine or placebo). Measured with immunoSEQ multiplex PCR; TCRdb has only the in-frame clones, and not every one. The sample has around 500,000 clones, about nine tenths seen once. The input for sequencing was peripheral blood, taken in a trial of Ad26.COV2.S vaccine versus placebo. The receptors were gathered from a person between 18 and 59 years old who received the Ad26.COV2.S COVID-19 vaccine or a placebo.

This CDR3 reads CASSFSGADYGYTF. CDR3 bases: TGTGCCAGCAGTTTTTCGGGGGCGGACTATGGCTACACCTTC. V and J are TRBV27 and TRBJ1-2; possibly TRBD1 for D (6 bases). V lost 3 bases to trimming and J lost 3 bases, with 11 bases between them. Germline V lookup: CDR1 MNHEY, CDR2 SMNVEV (reference sequence). The CDR3 is 14 amino acids.

This clone was recorded only once. The V and J genes are TRBV10-3 and TRBJ2-2, with D possibly being TRBD2 (6 bases). Germline V gene sequence: CDR1 ENHRY, CDR2 SYGVKD. The CDR3 spans 13 residues. With 8 bases removed from V and 4 bases from J, the gap between germline ends came to 11 bases. CDR3 nucleotide sequence: TGTGCCATCCGGAACGGGGGCACCGGGGAGCTGTTTTTT. This gives the protein CAIRNGGTGELFF.

The rearrangement uses TRBV5-4 and TRBJ2-7; TRBD2 is a possible D gene (5 bases). Deletions cut 6 bases from V and 2 bases from J, with 15 bases between. Germline values: CDR1 SGHNT, CDR2 YYREEE (reference sequence). The CDR3 length is 14 residues. The CDR3 sequence is CASMPGVGPYEQYF. For the CDR3, the DNA is TGTGCCAGCATGCCCGGGGTTGGTCCCTACGAGCAGTACTTC.

V gene TRBV1 combines with J gene TRBJ2-1; the table's D call, TRBD2, was not checked against the DNA. TRBV1 is a pseudogene. The CDR3 runs 16 residues. The CDR3 DNA is TGCACCAGCAGCCACCGCCGACTAGCCCTATCTCATGAGCAGTTCTTC. It is translated as CTSSHRRLALSHEQFF.

CDR3 nucleotide sequence: TGTGCCAGCAGCGTAGGCGGGAGCGGTACAGATACGCAGTATTTT. Residues: CASSVGGSGTDTQYF. The chain recombines TRBV9 with TRBJ2-3; 7 bases align to TRBD2. CDR1 is SGDLS and CDR2 is YYNGEE in the germline V gene. The V gene end was trimmed by 0 bases and the J gene end by 3 bases; junction bases not matched to a gene: 4. The CDR3 runs 15 residues.

Turning to this clone: Other DNA sequences from this sample encode an identical CDR3 as well. The rearrangement links TRBV27 to TRBJ1-5; no clear D gene. CDR3 length: 12 amino acids. In germline, CDR1 is MNHEY, CDR2 SMNVEV (reference sequence). The ends were cut back, 3 bases at V and 3 bases at J, with 3 bases in the middle. The CDR3 loop reads CASSFLNQPQHF. In DNA, the CDR3 is TGTGCCAGCAGTTTCCTCAATCAGCCCCAGCATTTT.

This chain joins TRBV18 and TRBJ1-4; TRBD1 matches 7 bases. V lost 5 bases to trimming and J lost 0 bases; unmatched junction nucleotides: 15. The CDR3 length is 19 residues. Germline V lookup: CDR1 KGHSH, CDR2 LQKENI. This chain's CDR3 is CASSDGPPTGRATNEKLFF. DNA for the CDR3: TGTGCCAGCTCAGACGGGCCGCCGACAGGGCGCGCAACTAATGAAAAACTGTTTTTT.

The chain has TRBV4-1 and TRBJ2-3, with D possibly TRBD2 on 6 matching bases. V dropped 9 bases and J dropped 1 base, with 17 bases sitting between them. CDR3 size: 15 residues. Germline CDR1 is MGHRA and CDR2 is YSYEKL. The CDR3 bases are TGCGCCAGTAGTACCGGGACTGCTGGCACAGATACGCAGTATTTT. Amino acid sequence: CASSTGTAGTDTQYF.

This clone was seen once. V gene TRBV18 combines with J gene TRBJ2-1, with D tentatively TRBD1 (5 bases). CDR3 length: 14 residues. CDR1 and CDR2 from the germline V gene are KGHSH and LQKENI. Trimming stripped 3 bases from V and 1 base from J, with 7 bases between. The CDR3: CASSPQGSYNEQFF. For the CDR3, the DNA is TGTGCCAGCTCACCTCAGGGTTCCTACAATGAGCAGTTCTTC. Together with reference TRBV18 and TRBJ2-1, the CDR3 gives the full variable domain: NAGVMQNPRHLVRRRGQEARLRCSPMKGHSHVYWYRQLPEEGLKFMVYLQKENIIDESGMPKERFSAEFPKEGPSILRIQQVVRGDSAAYFCASSPQGSYNEQFFGPGTRLTVL.

The chain uses TRBV5-4 and TRBJ2-7, with D perhaps being TRBD1 or TRBD2 (6 bases each). CDR1 SGHNT and CDR2 YYREEE come from the germline V gene (reference sequence). CDR3 length: 14 amino acids. V lost 4 bases to trimming and J lost 2 bases, with 13 bases between them. CDR3 DNA sequence: TGTGCCAGCAGCAGGGGGACTCGCGCCTACGAGCAGTACTTC. The encoded protein is CASSRGTRAYEQYF.

The rearrangement links TRBV2 to TRBJ2-1; 14 nucleotides align to TRBD2. The germline CDR1 and CDR2 sequences are SNHLY and FYNNEI. This CDR3 is 15 amino acids long. V lost 6 bases and J lost 6; bases outside the gene matches: 4. CDR3: CASSPTSGGANEQFF. CDR3 coding DNA: TGTGCCAGCAGCCCGACTAGCGGGGGGGCCAATGAGCAGTTCTTC.

V usage is TRBV29-1 and J usage is TRBJ1-2; unclear D gene. The CDR3 is 11 amino acids. The germline V gene has CDR1 SQVTM and CDR2 ANQGSEA. Trimming stripped 4 bases from V and 4 bases from J, with 7 bases between. The CDR3 here is CSVVRIYGYTF. CDR3 coding DNA: TGCAGCGTTGTCAGGATCTATGGCTACACCTTC.

CDR3 loop: CASSDRRGGTETQYF. CDR3 in DNA: TGTGCCAGCAGTGATCGGAGGGGGGGCACGGAGACCCAGTACTTC. The rearrangement uses TRBV2 and TRBJ2-5, with D maybe TRBD2 (7 bases). The V end was cut by 3 bases, the J end by 5 bases, with 16 bases between. Germline loops: CDR1 SNHLY, CDR2 FYNNEI. This CDR3 contains 15 residues.

The gene calls are TRBV5-1 and TRBJ2-5; D not certain. Per germline, CDR1 SGHRS and CDR2 YFSETQ. The CDR3 totals 13 residues. Trimming pared 1 base from V and 3 bases from J, leaving 7 bases between. CDR3 nucleotide sequence: TGCGCCAGCAGCTTGACACTTAAAGAGACCCAGTACTTC. Protein sequence: CASSLTLKETQYF.

This chain links TRBV23-1 with TRBJ2-7, with 9 nucleotides matching TRBD1. TRBV23-1 is placed among ORFs of uncertain function. V lost 3 bases, J lost 1 base, and 4 bases stayed unmatched. The CDR3 runs to 15 residues. The CDR3 DNA is TGCGCCAGCAGTCATCCCGGGACAGGGTCCTACGAGCAGTACTTC. This encodes CASSHPGTGSYEQYF.

This rearrangement joins TRBV6-2 or TRBV6-3 to TRBJ1-4; possible D gene TRBD1, 6 bases. Germline CDR1 is MNHEY and CDR2 is SVGEGT. CDR3 length: 16 residues. V lost 2 bases and J lost 8, with 18 bases in between. The CDR3 loop reads CASSYPRGEAHEKLFF. CDR3 in DNA: TGTGCCAGCAGTTACCCGAGGGGGGAGGCGCACGAAAAACTGTTTTTT.

The chain couples TRBV27 to TRBJ1-4; D unclear. The V gene lost 7 bases and the J gene lost 6 bases, with 15 bases spanning the gap. The CDR3 contains 14 residues. Germline V gene lookup returns CDR1 MNHEY and CDR2 SMNVEV (reference sequence). The CDR3 loop is CASKAFVRDEKLFF. In DNA, the CDR3 is TGTGCCAGCAAAGCCTTCGTACGGGATGAAAAACTGTTTTTT.

As concerns this clone: The same CDR3 can be traced to other DNA sequences in this sample. The chain couples TRBV9 to TRBJ2-3; 9 bases align to TRBD2. The germline CDR1 and CDR2 sequences are SGDLS and YYNGEE. The J segment lost 1 base and the V segment lost 0 bases, leaving 0 bases of the junction unmatched. The CDR3 runs to 15 residues. The CDR3 nucleotides read TGTGCCAGCAGCGTAGTAGCGGGGGGCACAGATACGCAGTATTTT. Protein product: CASSVVAGGTDTQYF.

V gene TRBV24-1 combines with J gene TRBJ2-5; either TRBD1 or TRBD2 may fit D (6 bases each). Trimming left V 9 bases short and J 5 bases short, with 15 bases between. The CDR3 consists of 13 residues. The germline V gene encodes CDR1 KGHDR and CDR2 SFDVKD. This CDR3 is CATSPGAHETQYF. The CDR3 DNA follows: TGTGCCACCTCGCCGGGGGCACACGAGACCCAGTACTTC.

V usage is TRBV6-6 and J usage is TRBJ1-3; 7 bases are shared with TRBD1. There are 15 residues in the CDR3. J was trimmed by 2 bases and V by 0 bases; bases with no gene match: 1. Germline V gene sequence: CDR1 MNHNY, CDR2 SVGAGI (reference sequence). CDR3 DNA: TGTGCCAGCAGTTACTCGACAGGGACTGGAAACACCATATATTTT. Translation gives CASSYSTGTGNTIYF.

This chain connects TRBV27 to TRBJ1-5; tentative D call: TRBD1 (5 bases). The germline gives CDR1 MNHEY, CDR2 SMNVEV (reference sequence). The length of the CDR3 is 15 residues. The V end was cut by 1 base, the J end by 7 bases, with 14 bases between. This CDR3 is CASSLYGGGTQPQHF. The CDR3 DNA follows: TGTGCCAGCAGTTTATATGGGGGGGGGACCCAGCCCCAGCATTTT.

The J gene is TRBJ2-1, the V gene TRBV6-1; TRBD2 matches 9 bases. J gave up 4 bases and V 3 bases, and 10 bases lay outside the gene matches. CDR1 and CDR2 (germline): MNHNS, SASEGT. The CDR3 length is 17 residues. CDR3: CASSEVAAAGGYNEQFF. The DNA for the CDR3 is TGTGCCAGCAGTGAGGTTGCGGCGGCGGGAGGGTACAATGAGCAGTTCTTC.

The CDR3 here is CATSRVRDGETQYF. Written as DNA, the CDR3 is TGTGCCACCAGCAGAGTACGGGACGGAGAGACCCAGTACTTC. The rearrangement joins TRBV15 to TRBJ2-5, with D perhaps being TRBD1 or TRBD2 (5 bases each). Germline CDR1 and CDR2: LNHNV and YYDKDF (reference sequence). The V end lost 1 base, the J end lost 4 bases, and 10 bases lay between the germline ends. The length of the CDR3 is 14 residues.

Points on this clone: No DNA is shown, since the ends of the CDR3 on it are uncertain; the CDR3 is the one TCRdb lists. V gene TRBV7-8 combines with J gene TRBJ2-1; TRBD1 is the table's D call and was not checked against the DNA. CDR1 is SGHVS and CDR2 is FQNEAQ in the germline V gene. The CDR3 length equals 15 residues, ends included. CDR3 loop: CASSLFGPGRNEQFF.